This T cell receptor beta chain derives from a study of blood T cells in healthy people across ages. Regarding the study as a whole: TCR beta diversity correlated strongly with naive T cell percentage. Per million T cells, TCR beta diversity dropped roughly linearly as age increased.

A second roughly 6 to 12 cycle PCR used barcoded and J-beta primers. MiXCR, applied by TCRdb to the 5' RACE reads, yields one record per CDR3 protein. This repertoire shows about 400,000 distinct CDR3 sequences, approximately 47% found once; its top ten account for around 49%. Germline loops: CDR1 LGHNA, CDR2 YSLEER. Trimming at V came to 5 bases and at J to 11 bases, leaving 11 bases not matched to a gene. This CDR3 has 15 amino acids. On this clonotype itself: The antigen remains unidentified.

The chain combines TRBV4-3 with TRBJ2-5; 13 bases are a match to TRBD2. This clonotype was sampled from a man in his sixties in good health. The source material was blood. The CDR3 here is CASSKGLAGVGEQYF. Written as DNA, the CDR3 is TGCGCCAGCAGCAAAGGACTAGCGGGAGTTGGGGAGCAGTACTTC.